These 18 T cell receptor beta chains share one sample of origin, sequenced in a study of OX40 agonist ivuxolimab in advanced cancers. Clones were sequenced by immunoSEQ multiplex PCR, and TCRdb holds only the in-frame ones, with some missing. This table has roughly 40,000 clones, around 89% appearing once. Sample: CD4+ or CD8+ T cells sorted from blood, taken in a trial of the OX40 agonist ivuxolimab. Every receptor here comes from an adult with an advanced solid tumor such as melanoma, head and neck, liver or kidney cancer.

The V and J genes are TRBV19 and TRBJ1-2; perhaps TRBD1 as D (5 bases). The length of the CDR3 is 14 residues. CDR1 and CDR2 from the germline V gene are LNHDA and SQIVND (reference sequence). Trimming removed 6 bases from V and 7 bases from J, with 18 bases in between. CDR3 residues: CASSPGTGLGGYTF. Written as DNA, the CDR3 is TGTGCCAGTAGCCCCGGGACCGGCCTCGGTGGCTACACCTTC.

The J gene is TRBJ2-7, the V gene TRBV7-2; weak D call: TRBD2 (6 bases). V lost 5 bases and J lost 2, with 10 bases in between. The CDR3 length is 13 residues. The V gene's germline CDR1 is SGHTA and CDR2 FQGNSA. CDR3 nucleotides: TGTGCCAGCAGCACCCGACTAGCCTACGAGCAGTACTTC. It translates to CASSTRLAYEQYF.

The chain is built from TRBV11-2 and TRBJ2-1, with 9 bases lining up with TRBD1. V lost 6 bases to trimming and J lost 12 bases; unmatched junction nucleotides: 15. Germline V gene data show CDR1 as SGHAT and CDR2 as FQNNGV. This CDR3 is 15 amino acids long. CDR3: CASRTGTGRGDMQFF. As DNA, the CDR3 is TGTGCCAGCAGGACAGGGACAGGGAGAGGGGATATGCAGTTCTTC.

The chain carries TRBV5-4 and TRBJ2-2; D gene ambiguous. Per the germline V gene, CDR1 is SGHNT and CDR2 is YYREEE (reference sequence). There are 14 residues in the CDR3. The V gene lost 0 bases and the J gene lost 5 bases, with 8 bases spanning the gap. CDR3: CASSLGRKTGELFF. The CDR3 DNA is TGTGCCAGCAGCTTGGGCAGGAAAACCGGGGAGCTGTTTTTT.

This chain uses TRBV7-3 with TRBJ1-2; D is unresolved. Germline V CDR1 and CDR2: SGHTA, FQGTGA. The V end was cut by 2 bases, the J end by 4 bases, with 8 bases between. The CDR3 has 13 residues. The CDR3 bases are TGTGCCAGCAGCTTAGGGAACAGCTATGGCTACACCTTC. Translation: CASSLGNSYGYTF.

This clone has more than one count but fewer than ten. J is TRBJ2-7 and V is TRBV18, with D possibly being TRBD1 (5 bases). This CDR3 comprises 13 residues. With 2 bases removed from V and 4 bases from J, the gap between germline ends came to 9 bases. Germline values: CDR1 KGHSH, CDR2 LQKENI. The CDR3 DNA is TGTGCCAGCTCACCAACTCAGGGATACGAGCAGTACTTC. It translates to CASSPTQGYEQYF.

The rearrangement joins TRBV9 to TRBJ2-1, with D perhaps matching TRBD2 (5 bases). Trimming took 0 bases from V and 9 from J, leaving 16 bases between them. CDR1 SGDLS and CDR2 YYNGEE come from the germline V gene. The CDR3 sequence is 15 residues long. The CDR3 DNA sequence: TGTGCCAGCAGCGTAGGTGCGGGTATTTTCGCTGAGCAGTTCTTC. Its protein product is CASSVGAGIFAEQFF.

The chain joins TRBV28 to TRBJ2-7; D gene uncertain. CDR1 is MDHEN, CDR2 SYDVKM, per germline. Between the trimmed V and J ends, which lost 4 bases and 4 bases, there was a span of 5 bases. The CDR3 runs 11 residues. CDR3: CASSSGYEQYF. CDR3 DNA sequence: TGTGCCAGCAGTTCCGGTTACGAGCAGTACTTC.

This clone was picked up one time. This chain connects TRBV19 to TRBJ2-6; D possibly corresponds to TRBD1 (5 bases). The V end was cut by 4 bases, the J end by 2 bases, with 12 bases between. CDR1 and CDR2 (germline): LNHDA, SQIVND (reference sequence). The CDR3 totals 16 residues. The CDR3 spells CASSRGFSTGANVLTF. The CDR3 DNA follows: TGTGCCAGTAGTAGGGGCTTTTCCACTGGGGCCAACGTCCTGACTTTC.

The chain combines TRBV11-2 with TRBJ2-2; the D is unclear. Trimming removed 0 bases from V and 4 bases from J, with 3 bases in between. Per germline, CDR1 SGHAT and CDR2 FQNNGV. CDR3 size: 13 residues. The CDR3 DNA follows: TGTGCCAGCAGCTTAGAGGGCACCGGGGAGCTGTTTTTT. This encodes CASSLEGTGELFF.

The CDR3 DNA reads TGCAGCGTTGAAGTCCCGGGGTCACCAGGGGAGCAGTTCTTC. Protein sequence: CSVEVPGSPGEQFF. V is TRBV29-1 and J is TRBJ2-1; D tentatively reads TRBD1 or TRBD2 (5 bases each). The CDR3 loop spans 14 amino acids. V was clipped by 1 base and J by 10 bases, with 17 bases between them. Germline CDR1 reads SQVTM; CDR2 reads ANQGSEA.

The J gene is TRBJ2-5, the V gene TRBV9; 9 positions agree with TRBD2. There are 15 residues in the CDR3. Germline CDR1 and CDR2: SGDLS and YYNGEE. After removal of 0 bases from V and 2 bases from J, the junction contained 2 bases not matched to a gene. The CDR3 region has the DNA TGTGCCAGCAGCGTAGAGGCGGGAGGGCAAGAGACCCAGTACTTC. It yields the protein CASSVEAGGQETQYF.

The chain is built from TRBV11-2 and TRBJ2-7, with D possibly matching TRBD2 (5 bases). With 1 base removed from V and 4 bases from J, the gap between germline ends came to 8 bases. Germline CDR1 reads SGHAT; CDR2 reads FQNNGV. The CDR3 is 13 amino acids. CDR3 bases: TGTGCCAGCAGCTTAGCGGGAAGGTACGAGCAGTACTTC. Amino acids: CASSLAGRYEQYF.

For the CDR3, the DNA is TGTGCCAGCTCACCAAGGACCGACACACTGTTTTTT. Protein: CASSPRTDTLFF. The V gene is TRBV18, the J gene TRBJ2-2, with D unresolved. V was clipped by 2 bases and J by 14 bases, with 12 bases between them. CDR3 length equals 12 residues. Germline V lookup: CDR1 KGHSH, CDR2 LQKENI.

The chain combines TRBV28 with TRBJ2-7; D is possibly TRBD2 (5 bases). Trimming left V 8 bases short and J 6 bases short, with 8 bases between. Germline lookup yields CDR1 MDHEN and CDR2 SYDVKM. There are 10 residues in the CDR3. As DNA, the CDR3 is TGTGCCAGCGGCGGAGGCGAGCAGTACTTC. This codes for CASGGGEQYF.

This clone was counted once. The chain uses TRBV19 and TRBJ1-5; tentative D call: TRBD1 (5 bases). The germline gives CDR1 LNHDA, CDR2 SQIVND (reference sequence). Trimming left V 5 bases short and J 4 bases short, with 15 bases between. The CDR3 length is 15 residues. Written as DNA, the CDR3 is TGTGCCAGTAGTCGGGGACTCACGGGGAATCAGCCCCAGCATTTT. This sequence encodes CASSRGLTGNQPQHF.

The chain couples TRBV19 to TRBJ2-2; 14 nucleotides agree with TRBD2. The CDR3 length is 15 residues. V lost 4 bases and J lost 6; bases outside the gene matches: 1. Germline assignment: CDR1 LNHDA and CDR2 SQIVND (reference sequence). CDR3: CASSKGLAGAGELFF. Written as DNA, the CDR3 is TGTGCCAGTAGTAAGGGACTAGCGGGAGCCGGGGAGCTGTTTTTT.

This chain uses TRBV4-2 with TRBJ2-7; D is perhaps TRBD2 (6 bases). Germline-derived CDR1 and CDR2 are LGHNA and YNFKEQ. V lost 0 bases and J lost 3, with 18 bases in between. The CDR3 has 17 residues. The DNA of the CDR3 is TGTGCCAGCAGCCAAGAACCCCAAGGCGGGACCAACTACGAGCAGTACTTC. Amino acid sequence: CASSQEPQGGTNYEQYF.